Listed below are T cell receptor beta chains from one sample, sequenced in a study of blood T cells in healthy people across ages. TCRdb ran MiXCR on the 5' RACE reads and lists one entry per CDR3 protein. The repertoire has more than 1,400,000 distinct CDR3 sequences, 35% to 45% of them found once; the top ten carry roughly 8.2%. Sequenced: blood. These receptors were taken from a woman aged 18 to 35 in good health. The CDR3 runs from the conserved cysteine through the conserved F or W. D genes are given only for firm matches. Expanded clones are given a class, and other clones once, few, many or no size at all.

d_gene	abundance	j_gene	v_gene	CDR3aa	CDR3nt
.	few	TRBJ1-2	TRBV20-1	CSPELGPKGYGYTF	TGCAGTCCTGAATTGGGGCCGAAGGGCTATGGCTACACCTTC
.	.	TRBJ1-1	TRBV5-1	CASSPGHGANTEAFF	TGCGCCAGCAGCCCTGGACATGGGGCCAACACTGAAGCTTTCTTT
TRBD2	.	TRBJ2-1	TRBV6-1	CASRTTSDPEQFF	TGTGCCAGCAGGACAACTAGCGACCCTGAGCAGTTCTTC
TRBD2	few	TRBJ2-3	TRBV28	CASSSPGAGNTDTQYF	TGTGCCAGCAGTTCCCCAGGAGCGGGGAACACAGATACGCAGTATTTT
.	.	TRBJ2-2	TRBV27	CASSGDYTGELFF	TGTGCCAGCAGCGGGGATTACACCGGGGAGCTGTTTTTT
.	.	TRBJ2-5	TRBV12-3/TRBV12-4	CASSDRDRQEMTQYF	TGTGCCAGCAGCGACCGGGACCGGCAGGAGATGACCCAGTACTTC
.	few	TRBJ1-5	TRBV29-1	CSVRAGADQPQHF	TGCAGCGTCCGCGCGGGGGCGGATCAGCCCCAGCATTTT
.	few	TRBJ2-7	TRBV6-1	CASSEAITNRVRTYEQYF	TGTGCCAGCAGTGAAGCGATCACGAACAGGGTGAGGACCTACGAGCAGTACTTC
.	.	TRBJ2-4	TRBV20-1	CSAKAEQSIQYF	TGCAGTGCTAAGGCCGAGCAAAGCATTCAGTACTTC
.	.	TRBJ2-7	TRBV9	CASSVDSGSAYNEQYF	TGTGCCAGCAGCGTAGATTCGGGATCGGCCTACAATGAGCAGTACTTC
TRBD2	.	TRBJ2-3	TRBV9	CASSPRGLAGLDTQYF	TGTGCCAGCAGCCCGAGAGGGCTAGCGGGGCTTGATACGCAGTATTTT
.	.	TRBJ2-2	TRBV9	CASMGGTGELFF	TGTGCCAGCATGGGTGGAACCGGGGAGCTGTTTTTT
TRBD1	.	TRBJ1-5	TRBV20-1	CSAREGTGVSQPQHF	TGCAGTGCTAGAGAGGGGACAGGGGTTAGCCAGCCCCAGCATTTT
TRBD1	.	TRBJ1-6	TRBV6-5	CASSRATGGNNSPPHF	TGTGCCAGCAGTCGCGCCACAGGGGGCAATAATTCACCCCCCCACTTT
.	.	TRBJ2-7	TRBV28	CASRFWGSSYEQYF	TGTGCCAGCAGGTTTTGGGGCAGCTCCTACGAGCAGTACTTC
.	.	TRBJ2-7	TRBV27	CASSPPPGFEQYF	TGTGCCAGCAGTCCGCCCCCAGGGTTCGAGCAGTACTTC
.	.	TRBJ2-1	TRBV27	CASGGTSIHEQFF	TGTGCCTCCGGAGGTACATCGATCCATGAGCAGTTCTTC
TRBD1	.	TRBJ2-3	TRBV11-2	CASSRNDRGDTQYF	TGTGCCAGCAGCCGGAATGACAGGGGGGATACGCAGTATTTT
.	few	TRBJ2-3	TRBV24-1	CATSDLRFGGTDTQYF	TGTGCCACCAGTGATTTGAGGTTTGGCGGGACTGATACGCAGTATTTT
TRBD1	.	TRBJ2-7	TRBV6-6	CASTQGGQGFYEQYF	TGTGCCAGCACACAAGGAGGACAGGGTTTCTACGAGCAGTACTTC
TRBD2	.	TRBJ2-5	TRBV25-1	CASSADLAGGNEQYF	TGTGCCAGCAGTGCGGACCTAGCGGGGGGAAATGAGCAGTACTTC
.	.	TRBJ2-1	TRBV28	CASSFTRGLSPEQFF	TGTGCCAGCAGTTTTACCCGCGGTCTCTCGCCCGAGCAGTTCTTC
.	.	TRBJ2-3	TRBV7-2	CASARDTQYF	TGTGCCAGCGCCCGAGATACGCAGTATTTT
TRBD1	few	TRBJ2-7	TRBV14	CASSHRGTEHYEQYF	TGTGCCAGCAGCCACAGGGGGACGGAACACTACGAGCAGTACTTC
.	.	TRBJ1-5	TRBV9	CASSVDNNQPQHF	TGTGCCAGCAGCGTCGACAACAATCAGCCCCAGCATTTT
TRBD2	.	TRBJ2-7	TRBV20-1	CSASLAGTKFSYEQYF	TGCAGTGCTAGTCTAGCGGGGACGAAATTTTCCTACGAGCAGTACTTC
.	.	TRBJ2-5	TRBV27	CASSNGGDPRETQYF	TGTGCCAGCAGTAATGGAGGGGACCCCAGGGAGACCCAGTACTTC
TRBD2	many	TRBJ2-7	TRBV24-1	CATSDRLAKYNEQYF	TGTGCCACCAGTGACCGACTAGCAAAGTACAATGAGCAGTACTTC
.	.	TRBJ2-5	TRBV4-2	CASSQATGDKGTQYF	TGTGCCAGCAGCCAAGCTACTGGGGACAAGGGGACCCAGTACTTC
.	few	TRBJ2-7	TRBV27	CASSYSRAWVDEQYF	TGTGCCAGCAGTTACTCAAGGGCATGGGTGGACGAGCAGTACTTC
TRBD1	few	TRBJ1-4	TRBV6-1	CASSKYVVTGEDEKLFF	TGTGCCAGCAGTAAATACGTCGTGACAGGGGAAGATGAAAAACTGTTTTTT
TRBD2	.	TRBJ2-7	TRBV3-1	CASSQGSSGTSRNEQYF	TGTGCCAGCAGCCAAGGAAGTTCCGGGACTAGCCGCAATGAGCAGTACTTC
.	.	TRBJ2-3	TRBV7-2	CASSYWDTQYF	TGTGCCAGCAGCTATTGGGATACGCAGTATTTT
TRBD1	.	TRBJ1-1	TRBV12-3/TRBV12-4	CASTLRQGRRDTEAFF	TGTGCCAGCACCCTGAGACAGGGGAGGAGGGACACTGAAGCTTTCTTT
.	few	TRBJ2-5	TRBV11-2	CASSFYRGETQYF	TGTGCCAGCAGCTTCTACCGAGGAGAGACCCAGTACTTC
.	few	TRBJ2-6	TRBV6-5	CASNPRISGANVLTF	TGTGCCAGCAACCCCAGGATCTCTGGGGCCAACGTCCTGACTTTC
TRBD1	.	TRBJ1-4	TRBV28	CAKGQGESNEKLFF	TGTGCCAAGGGACAGGGGGAGTCTAATGAAAAACTGTTTTTT
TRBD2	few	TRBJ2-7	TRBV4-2	CASSQDITSGLSAYEQYF	TGTGCCAGCAGCCAAGATATAACTAGCGGGTTGAGTGCCTACGAGCAGTACTTC
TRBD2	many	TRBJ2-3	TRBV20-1	CSAGGTSGITDTQYF	TGCAGTGCTGGCGGGACTAGCGGGATCACAGATACGCAGTATTTT
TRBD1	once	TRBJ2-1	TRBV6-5	CASSYSLTHGTGPYNEQFF	TGTGCCAGCAGTTACTCGTTGACTCATGGGACAGGGCCCTACAATGAGCAGTTCTTC
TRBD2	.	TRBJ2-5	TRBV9	CASSLTGLVNQETQYF	TGTGCCAGCAGCCTCACGGGACTAGTGAACCAAGAGACCCAGTACTTC
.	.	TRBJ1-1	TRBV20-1	CSVPGEGTEAFF	TGCAGTGTACCGGGAGAAGGCACTGAAGCTTTCTTT
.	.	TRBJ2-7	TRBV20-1	CSARDRGSSYNEQYF	TGCAGTGCTAGAGATCGTGGGAGCTCCTACAATGAGCAGTACTTC
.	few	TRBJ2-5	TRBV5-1	CASSLWVAGETQYF	TGCGCCAGCAGCTTGTGGGTAGCCGGGGAGACCCAGTACTTC
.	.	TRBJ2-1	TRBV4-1	CASSQVGGSPYEQFF	TGCGCCAGCAGCCAAGTGGGAGGCAGTCCCTACGAGCAGTTCTTC
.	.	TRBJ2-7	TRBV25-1	CASSAFSWSEQYF	TGTGCCAGCAGTGCCTTTTCTTGGTCCGAGCAGTACTTC
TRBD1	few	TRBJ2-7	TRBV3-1	CASSPYPGQGAYEQYF	TGTGCCAGCAGCCCGTATCCGGGACAGGGGGCCTACGAGCAGTACTTC
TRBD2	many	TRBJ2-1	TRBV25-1	CASSPGLAGVTSYNEQFF	TGTGCCAGCAGCCCGGGACTAGCGGGAGTAACCTCCTACAATGAGCAGTTCTTC